The clone carrying this T cell receptor beta chain has ten or more counts. The antigen remains undetermined. The sample comes from a study of T-cell reconstitution after alpha-beta-depleted transplantation in children. The CDR3 extends over 14 amino acids. Germline V gene data show CDR1 as MDHEN and CDR2 as SYDVKM. The V segment lost 3 bases and the J segment 7 bases; nucleotides outside the gene matches: 5. Findings and caveats of the study: By about two months after transplant, alpha-beta T cells reportedly arose from several hundred graft clones that had expanded. Newly made T cells mostly supplied T-cell counts and diversity one year after transplant.

As it was prepared, the TCRbeta library received unique molecular identifiers. In TCRdb, the PCR reads were re-called with MiXCR into one record per CDR3 protein. The data contain roughly 350,000 distinct CDR3 sequences, 16% of them singletons. The TCR was taken from a male patient under 10 years old who had a stem cell transplant for acute lymphoblastic leukemia, so the T cells may come from the graft donor. The chain carries TRBV28 and TRBJ1-3; 8 bases map to TRBD1. The specimen was PBMCs, mostly from graft donor cells, collected 360 days after TCRalphabeta/CD19-depleted stem cell transplant. The CDR3 DNA reads TGTGCCAGCAGTTTTTCAGGGGGCGGTAACACCATATATTTT. Residues: CASSFSGGGNTIYF.